The 9 T cell receptor beta chains reported below all come from one sample, sequenced in a study of T cell repertoires in cytomegalovirus infection. From the reads, TCRdb called clonotypes with MiXCR, one entry per CDR3 protein. The data contain roughly 920,000 distinct CDR3 sequences, 25% to 40% of them singletons. These receptors lack a known antigen. The sample consisted of cultured CD8+ T cells from PBMCs, taken from culture after CMV antigen stimulation. The source is a human donor in good health (CMV status not recorded). Some clones in this sample may be carry-over from other donors' samples.

The V gene is TRBV24-1, the J gene TRBJ1-1, with 7 bases identical to TRBD1. With V trimmed by 4 bases and J by 1 base, 5 bases remained unmatched. The germline V gene encodes CDR1 KGHDR and CDR2 SFDVKD. The CDR3 sequence is 15 residues long. CDR3 protein: CATSESGTENTEAFF. The CDR3 bases are TGTGCCACCAGTGAGTCCGGGACAGAGAACACTGAAGCTTTCTTT.

This clonotype occurred many times. This sequence joins TRBV6-4 and TRBJ2-2; D is ambiguous. This CDR3 contains 14 residues. The germline gives CDR1 MRHNA, CDR2 SNTAGT. V was clipped by 0 bases and J by 5 bases, with 7 bases between them. The CDR3 nucleotides read TGTGCCAGCAGTGACTCGAGTGAAACCGGGGAGCTGTTTTTT. Its translation is CASSDSSETGELFF.

As to this clonotype: It may be a read error: a sequence one base away is much more abundant. The chain is built from TRBV11-2 and TRBJ2-1; TRBD2 agrees at 7 bases. Germline values: CDR1 SGHAT, CDR2 FQNNGV. This CDR3 spans 19 amino acids. With 1 base clipped from V and 7 bases from J, the junction kept 19 bases outside the gene matches. The CDR3 sequence: CASSLVPWGRVGIGNEQFF. The CDR3 DNA reads TGTGCCAGCAGCTTAGTTCCGTGGGGGAGGGTCGGTATAGGGAATGAGCAGTTCTTC.

This clonotype was seen ten or more times. V gene TRBV7-9 combines with J gene TRBJ2-7, with D possibly being TRBD2 (5 bases). Trimming removed 4 bases at V and 2 bases at J, with 15 bases between. Germline V gene sequence: CDR1 SEHNR, CDR2 FQNEAQ (reference sequence). The CDR3 runs 15 residues. This CDR3 reads CASSSRETPTYEQYF. The CDR3 coding sequence is TGTGCCAGCAGCTCGAGGGAGACGCCGACCTACGAGCAGTACTTC. Based on the CDR3 plus reference TRBV7-9 and TRBJ2-7, the full variable domain is DTGVSQNPRHKITKRGQNVTFRCDPISEHNRLYWYRQTLGQGPEFLTYFQNEAQLEKSRLLSDRFSAERPKGSFSTLEIQRTEQGDSAMYLCASSSRETPTYEQYFGPGTRLTVT.

The chain carries TRBV7-3 and TRBJ2-1; a weak D match, TRBD2 (6 bases). Germline loops: CDR1 SGHTA, CDR2 FQGTGA. The CDR3 is made up of 14 amino acids. V lost 3 bases to trimming and J lost 6 bases, with 12 bases between them. The CDR3 nucleotides are TGTGCCAGCAGCTTGGGGTCGACTAGCAATGAGCAGTTCTTC. Translating gives CASSLGSTSNEQFF.

This clonotype has at least ten counts. The chain employs TRBV11-2 and TRBJ2-7; D gene unclear. Germline-derived CDR1 and CDR2 are SGHAT and FQNNGV. Trimming took 1 base from V and 1 from J, leaving 5 bases between them. The CDR3 runs 13 residues. The CDR3 sequence: CASSLGASYEQYV. CDR3 DNA: TGTGCCAGCAGCTTAGGAGCATCCTACGAGCAGTACGTC.

This clonotype has at least ten counts. This chain joins TRBV11-2 and TRBJ2-5; 8 bases fit TRBD1. The CDR3 spans 15 residues. After removal of 5 bases from V and 2 bases from J, the junction contained 7 bases not matched to a gene. Germline V gives CDR1 SGHAT, CDR2 FQNNGV. This chain's CDR3 is CASSQTGTGQETQYF. CDR3 coding DNA: TGTGCCAGCAGCCAAACCGGGACAGGACAAGAGACCCAGTACTTC.

This CDR3 reads CASSEVGGGTYEQYF. CDR3 nucleotides: TGTGCCAGTAGTGAAGTTGGGGGGGGCACCTACGAGCAGTACTTC. The rearrangement uses TRBV19 and TRBJ2-7, with D perhaps TRBD2 (7 bases). Trimming pared 5 bases from V and 2 bases from J, leaving 16 bases between. This CDR3 is 15 amino acids long. Germline loops: CDR1 LNHDA, CDR2 SQIVND (reference sequence).

This chain joins TRBV2 and TRBJ2-7; 7 bases align to TRBD1. The CDR3 extends over 14 amino acids. V shed 7 bases, J shed 4 bases, and the junction held 10 bases outside the gene matches. Germline V CDR1 and CDR2: SNHLY, FYNNEI. CDR3 in amino acids: CASNYRDSFYEQYF. DNA of the CDR3: TGTGCCAGCAACTACCGGGACAGCTTTTACGAGCAGTACTTC.